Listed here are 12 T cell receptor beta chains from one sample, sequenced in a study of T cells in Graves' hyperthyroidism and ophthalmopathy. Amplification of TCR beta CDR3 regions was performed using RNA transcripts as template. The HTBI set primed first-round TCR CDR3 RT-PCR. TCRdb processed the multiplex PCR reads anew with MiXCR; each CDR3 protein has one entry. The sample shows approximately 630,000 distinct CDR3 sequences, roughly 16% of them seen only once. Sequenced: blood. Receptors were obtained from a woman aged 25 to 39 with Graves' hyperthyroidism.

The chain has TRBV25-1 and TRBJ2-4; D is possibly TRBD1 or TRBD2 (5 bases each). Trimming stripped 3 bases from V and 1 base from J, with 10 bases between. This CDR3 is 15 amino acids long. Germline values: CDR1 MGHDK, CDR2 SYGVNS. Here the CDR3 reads CASSETGTAKNIQYF. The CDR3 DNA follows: TGTGCCAGCAGTGAGACGGGGACGGCCAAAAACATTCAGTACTTC.

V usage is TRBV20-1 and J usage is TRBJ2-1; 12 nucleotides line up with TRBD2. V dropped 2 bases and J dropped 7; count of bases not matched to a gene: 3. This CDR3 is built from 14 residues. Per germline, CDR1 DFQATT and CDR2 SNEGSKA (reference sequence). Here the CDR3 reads CSARTSGRKNEQFF. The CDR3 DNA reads TGCAGTGCTAGAACTAGCGGGAGGAAAAATGAGCAGTTCTTC.

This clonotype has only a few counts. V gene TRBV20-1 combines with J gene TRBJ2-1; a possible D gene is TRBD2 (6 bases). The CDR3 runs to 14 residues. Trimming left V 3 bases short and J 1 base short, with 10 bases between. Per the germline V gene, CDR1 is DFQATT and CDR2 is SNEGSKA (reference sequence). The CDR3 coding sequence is TGCAGTGCTAGGGTCGGGACTTCCTACAATGAGCAGTTCTTC. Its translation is CSARVGTSYNEQFF.

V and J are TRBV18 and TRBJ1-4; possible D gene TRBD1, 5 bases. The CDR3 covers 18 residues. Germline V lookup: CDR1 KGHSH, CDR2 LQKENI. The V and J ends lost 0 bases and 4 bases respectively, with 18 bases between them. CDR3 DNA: TGTGCCAGCTCACCACCCCCAACAGACAGTGTTTTTAATGAAAAACTGTTTTTT. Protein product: CASSPPPTDSVFNEKLFF.

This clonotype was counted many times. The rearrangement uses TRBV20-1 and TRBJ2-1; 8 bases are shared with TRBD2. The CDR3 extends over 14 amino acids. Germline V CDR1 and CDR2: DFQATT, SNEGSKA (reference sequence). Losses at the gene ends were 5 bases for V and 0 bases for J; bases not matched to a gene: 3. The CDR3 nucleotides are TGCAGTGCTTTAAGCGGGAGCTCCTACAATGAGCAGTTCTTC. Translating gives CSALSGSSYNEQFF.

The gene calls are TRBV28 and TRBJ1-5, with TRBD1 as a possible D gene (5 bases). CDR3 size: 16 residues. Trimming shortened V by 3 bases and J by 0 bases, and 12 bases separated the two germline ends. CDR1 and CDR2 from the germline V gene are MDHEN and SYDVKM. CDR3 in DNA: TGTGCCAGCAGTTTTGGGGCCCGGGGTAGCAATCAGCCCCAGCATTTT. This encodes CASSFGARGSNQPQHF.

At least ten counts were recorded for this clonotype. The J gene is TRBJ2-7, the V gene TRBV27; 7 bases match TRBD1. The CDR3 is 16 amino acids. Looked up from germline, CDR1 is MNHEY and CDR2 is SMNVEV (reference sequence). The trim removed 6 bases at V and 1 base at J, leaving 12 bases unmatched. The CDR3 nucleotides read TGTGCCAGCAGCAGCACAATGACAGGGTCATCCTACGAGCAGTACTTC. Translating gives CASSSTMTGSSYEQYF.

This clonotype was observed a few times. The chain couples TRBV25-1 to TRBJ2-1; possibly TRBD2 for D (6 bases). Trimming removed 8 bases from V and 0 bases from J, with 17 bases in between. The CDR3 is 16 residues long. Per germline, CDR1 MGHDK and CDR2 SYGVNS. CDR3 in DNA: TGTGCCAGCGAACCCTCCTCCGGGAGCTCCTACAATGAGCAGTTCTTC. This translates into CASEPSSGSSYNEQFF.

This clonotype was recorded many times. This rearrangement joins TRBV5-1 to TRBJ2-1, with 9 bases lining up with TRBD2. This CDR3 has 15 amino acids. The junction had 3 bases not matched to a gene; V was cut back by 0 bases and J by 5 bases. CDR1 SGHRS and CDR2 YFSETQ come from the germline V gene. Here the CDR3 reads CASSLVGLANNEQFF. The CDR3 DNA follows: TGCGCCAGCAGCTTGGTAGGACTAGCGAACAATGAGCAGTTCTTC. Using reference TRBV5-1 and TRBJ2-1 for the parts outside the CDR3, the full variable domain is KAGVTQTPRYLIKTRGQQVTLSCSPISGHRSVSWYQQTPGQGLQFLFEYFSETQRNKGNFPGRFSGRQFSNSRSEMNVSTLELGDSALYLCASSLVGLANNEQFFGPGTRLTVL.

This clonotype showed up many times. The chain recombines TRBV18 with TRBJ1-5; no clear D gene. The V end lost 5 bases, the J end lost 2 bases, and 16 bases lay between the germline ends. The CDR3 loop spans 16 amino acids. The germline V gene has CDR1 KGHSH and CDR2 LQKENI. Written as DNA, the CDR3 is TGTGCCAGCTCAGTACCGGGAGCTCATGGCAATCAGCCCCAGCATTTT. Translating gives CASSVPGAHGNQPQHF.

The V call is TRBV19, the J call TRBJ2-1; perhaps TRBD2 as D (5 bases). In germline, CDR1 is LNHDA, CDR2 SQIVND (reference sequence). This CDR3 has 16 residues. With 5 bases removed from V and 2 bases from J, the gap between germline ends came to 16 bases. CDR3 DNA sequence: TGTGCCAGTAGTTTTGCGGCGGGTCAACCCTACAATGAGCAGTTCTTC. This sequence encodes CASSFAAGQPYNEQFF.

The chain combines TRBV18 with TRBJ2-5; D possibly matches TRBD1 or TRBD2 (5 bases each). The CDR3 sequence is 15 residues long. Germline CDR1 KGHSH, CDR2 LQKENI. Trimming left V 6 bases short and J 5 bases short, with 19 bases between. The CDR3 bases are TGTGCCAGCTCGTATGCCGGGACCCACTCCGAGACCCAGTACTTC. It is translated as CASSYAGTHSETQYF.